Listed here are 13 T cell receptor beta chains from one sample, sequenced in a study of T cell repertoires in cytomegalovirus infection (dated by TCRdb to between 2019 and 2020). Antigens of these TCRs are unknown. TCRdb lists the instrument as Illumina HiSeq 1500. TCRdb's own reprocessing of the public reads used fastp at Q25 and MiXCR and kept productive beta chains. One record per CDR3 amino acid sequence lists the most common genes and DNA. The sample table shows some 800,000 distinct CDR3 sequences, and 25% to 30% are seen once. Roughly 14% of the sample lies in the top ten. The treatment or condition label on this specimen signifies: in vitro stimulation with specific CMV peptide epitopes to enrich CMV-specific T cells. The sample in question was cultured CD8+ T cells from PBMCs, obtained from culture after CMV antigen stimulation. These receptors were taken from a human donor in good health (CMV status not recorded). Some clones in this sample may be carry-over from other donors' samples.

The chain employs TRBV5-1 and TRBJ2-1; D may be TRBD2 (6 bases). The CDR3 consists of 20 residues. Germline CDR1 is SGHRS and CDR2 is YFSETQ. V gave up 3 bases and J gave up 0 bases, with 25 bases separating them. Here the CDR3 DNA reads TGCGCCAGCAGCTGGGAGGTGGCTAGGGCCCTTCTTAGCTCCTACAATGAGCAGTTCTTC. It yields the protein CASSWEVARALLSSYNEQFF.

This clonotype was recorded only once. CDR3 DNA sequence: TGTGCCAGCAAGGACAGGAGTAATTCACCCCTCCACTTT. It is translated as CASKDRSNSPLHF. The V and J genes are TRBV2 and TRBJ1-6; 7 positions match TRBD1. The CDR3 contains 13 residues. V dropped 7 bases and J dropped 6; count of bases not matched to a gene: 3. Germline loops: CDR1 SNHLY, CDR2 FYNNEI.

The chain employs TRBV6-6 and TRBJ2-3; TRBD2 is a possible D gene (7 bases). The CDR3 totals 15 residues. Trimming removed 3 bases at V and 6 bases at J, with 16 bases between. Germline V gene lookup returns CDR1 MNHNY and CDR2 SVGAGI (reference sequence). CDR3 sequence: CASSYSNREGDTQYF. In DNA form, the CDR3 reads TGTGCCAGCAGTTATAGCAACAGGGAGGGGGATACGCAGTATTTT.

The chain recombines TRBV6-6 with TRBJ1-4; D is possibly TRBD1 (5 bases). Germline V gene sequence: CDR1 MNHNY, CDR2 SVGAGI (reference sequence). There are 15 residues in the CDR3. The V and J ends lost 7 bases and 6 bases respectively, with 18 bases between them. Here the CDR3 reads CASTSLTDTYEKLFF. The CDR3 DNA is TGTGCCAGCACCTCGCTGACAGATACTTATGAAAAACTGTTTTTT.

This clonotype was detected only once. The chain joins TRBV5-6 to TRBJ2-7; 11 nucleotides line up with TRBD2. The V and J ends lost 4 bases and 3 bases, in that order; junction bases with no gene match: 3. Germline values: CDR1 SGHDT, CDR2 YYEEEE. This CDR3 comprises 14 residues. This CDR3 is CASSAGLAVYEQYF. In nucleotides, the CDR3 is TGTGCCAGCAGCGCGGGACTAGCGGTCTACGAGCAGTACTTC.

This clonotype was counted only a few times. The chain couples TRBV6-6 to TRBJ2-3; D tentatively reads TRBD1 or TRBD2 (5 bases each). Trimming pared 8 bases from V and 2 bases from J, leaving 17 bases between. CDR3 length: 15 residues. The germline V gene has CDR1 MNHNY and CDR2 SVGAGI (reference sequence). CDR3 DNA: TGTGCCAGCCAACACTCGGGGCCCTACACAGATACGCAGTATTTT. It codes for CASQHSGPYTDTQYF.

The chain is built from TRBV6-2 or TRBV6-3 and TRBJ2-2, with 9 bases that match TRBD1. V lost 6 bases, J lost 8 bases, and 13 bases stayed unmatched. Per the germline V gene, CDR1 is MNHEY and CDR2 is SVGEGT. This CDR3 has 16 amino acids. The CDR3 reads CASRPGTGRSTGELFF. Written as DNA, the CDR3 is TGTGCCAGCAGACCCGGGACAGGGAGGTCGACTGGGGAGCTGTTTTTT.

The chain links TRBV7-9 to TRBJ2-2; 10 nucleotides agree with TRBD1. V trimming: 5 bases; J trimming: 5 bases; junction bases outside the gene matches: 8. The CDR3 contains 16 residues. CDR1 and CDR2 from the germline V gene are SEHNR and FQNEAQ (reference sequence). The CDR3 is CASSPPDRGETGELFF. DNA for the CDR3: TGTGCCAGCAGCCCCCCGGACAGGGGGGAAACCGGGGAGCTGTTTTTT.

In this sample, this clonotype turned up a few times. The V and J genes are TRBV20-1 and TRBJ2-5, with TRBD1 matching over 9 bases. Germline CDR1 is DFQATT and CDR2 is SNEGSKA (reference sequence). Losses at the gene ends were 0 bases for V and 5 bases for J; bases not matched to a gene: 7. There are 15 residues in the CDR3. CDR3 DNA: TGCAGTGCTAGAGATGGGGACAGGGATGAGGAGACCCAGTACTTC. The encoded protein is CSARDGDRDEETQYF.

The chain employs TRBV7-2 and TRBJ1-6; 7 nucleotides align to TRBD1. The germline gives CDR1 SGHTA, CDR2 FQGNSA. The CDR3 sequence is 14 residues long. With V trimmed by 5 bases and J by 6 bases, 4 bases remained unmatched. CDR3 residues: CASSMGQFNSPLHF. CDR3 DNA sequence: TGTGCCAGCAGCATGGGACAGTTTAATTCACCCCTCCACTTT.

This clonotype has more than one count but fewer than ten. The chain has TRBV19 and TRBJ2-1; 10 positions agree with TRBD1. Per the germline V gene, CDR1 is LNHDA and CDR2 is SQIVND (reference sequence). The junction had 7 bases not matched to a gene; V was cut back by 5 bases and J by 6 bases. The CDR3 covers 15 residues. The CDR3 sequence is CASSQGQGLSNEQFF. The CDR3 DNA is TGTGCCAGTAGTCAGGGACAGGGGTTATCCAATGAGCAGTTCTTC.

This sequence joins TRBV24-1 and TRBJ2-2; D gene unclear. V was trimmed by 1 base and J by 0 bases, leaving 8 bases between them. CDR3 length: 16 amino acids. Per the germline V gene, CDR1 is KGHDR and CDR2 is SFDVKD. CDR3 sequence (DNA): TGTGCCACCAGTGATTTCAGGCCCCCGAACACCGGGGAGCTGTTTTTT. Its protein is CATSDFRPPNTGELFF.

V is TRBV7-9 and J is TRBJ2-5; 7 bases line up with TRBD1. CDR3 size: 17 residues. Looked up from germline, CDR1 is SEHNR and CDR2 is FQNEAQ (reference sequence). V was clipped by 2 bases and J by 1 base; unmatched bases: 10. Here the CDR3 reads CASSLRSPGQSQETQYF. Here the CDR3 DNA reads TGTGCCAGCAGCTTAAGATCCCCGGGACAGAGCCAAGAGACCCAGTACTTC. Full variable domain (missing parts from reference TRBV7-9 and TRBJ2-5): DTGVSQNPRHKITKRGQNVTFRCDPISEHNRLYWYRQTLGQGPEFLTYFQNEAQLEKSRLLSDRFSAERPKGSFSTLEIQRTEQGDSAMYLCASSLRSPGQSQETQYFGPGTRLLVL.